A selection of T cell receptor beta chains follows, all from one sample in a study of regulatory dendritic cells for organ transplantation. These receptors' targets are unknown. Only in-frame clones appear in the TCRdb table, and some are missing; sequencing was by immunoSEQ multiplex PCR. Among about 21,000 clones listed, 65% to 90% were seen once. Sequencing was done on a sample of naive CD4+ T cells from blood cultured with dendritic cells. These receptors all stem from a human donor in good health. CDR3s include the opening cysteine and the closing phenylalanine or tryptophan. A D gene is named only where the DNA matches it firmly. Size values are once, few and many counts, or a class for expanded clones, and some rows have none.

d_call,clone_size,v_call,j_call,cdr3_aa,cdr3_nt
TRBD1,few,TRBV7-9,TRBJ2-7,CASSLTDRAYEQYF,TGTGCCAGCAGCTTAACGGACAGGGCCTACGAGCAGTACTTC
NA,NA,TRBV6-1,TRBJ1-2,CASPSEGYSYTF,TGTGCCAGCCCATCAGAGGGGTACAGCTACACCTTC
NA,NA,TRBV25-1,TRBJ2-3,CASSDSGQKTDTQYF,TGTGCCAGCAGTGACAGTGGACAGAAGACAGATACGCAGTATTTT
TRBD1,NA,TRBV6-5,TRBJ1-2,CASSNSGTGIIGF,TGTGCCAGCAGTAACTCCGGGACAGGGATCATTGGCTTC
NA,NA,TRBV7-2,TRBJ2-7,CASSSDRHSYEQYF,TGTGCCAGCAGCTCAGACAGACACTCCTACGAGCAGTACTTC
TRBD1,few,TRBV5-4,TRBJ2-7,CASSSRDRGSEQYF,TGTGCCAGCAGCTCCCGGGACAGGGGCAGCGAGCAGTACTTC
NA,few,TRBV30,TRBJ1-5,CAWDRGDQPQHF,TGTGCCTGGGACCGGGGCGATCAGCCCCAGCATTTT
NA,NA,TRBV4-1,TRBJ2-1,CASSQDPGLRGNRNEQFF,TGCGCCAGCAGCCAAGATCCGGGGCTGCGGGGAAACCGGAATGAGCAGTTCTTC
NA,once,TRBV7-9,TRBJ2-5,CASSLTGTLRETQYF,TGTGCCAGCAGCTTGACCGGGACTCTCAGGGAGACCCAGTACTTC
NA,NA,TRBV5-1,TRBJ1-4,CASSRATDEKLFF,TGCGCCAGCAGCCGGGCGACCGATGAAAAACTGTTTTTT
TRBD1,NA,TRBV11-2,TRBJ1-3,CASGLTGYGNTIYF,TGTGCCAGCGGTCTGACAGGGTACGGAAACACCATATATTTT
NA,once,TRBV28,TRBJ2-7,CATSLNYEQYF,TGTGCCACCTCCCTCAATTACGAGCAGTACTTC
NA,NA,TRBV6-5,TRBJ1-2,CASSYSQVKTVYGYTF,TGTGCCAGCAGTTACTCTCAAGTTAAGACAGTATATGGCTACACCTTC
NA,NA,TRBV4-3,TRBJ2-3,CASSQDTVGTDTQYF,TGCGCCAGCAGCCAAGACACGGTCGGCACAGATACGCAGTATTTT
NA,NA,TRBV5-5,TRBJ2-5,CASERVYQETQYF,TGTGCCAGCGAAAGGGTGTACCAAGAGACCCAGTACTTC
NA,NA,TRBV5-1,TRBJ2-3,CASSLANIQEIGDTQYF,TGCGCCAGCAGCTTGGCCAACATACAGGAGATAGGAGATACGCAGTATTTT
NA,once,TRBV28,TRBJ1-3,CASSFPESSGNTIYF,TGTGCCAGCAGTTTTCCCGAAAGCTCTGGAAACACCATATATTTT
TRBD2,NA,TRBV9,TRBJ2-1,CASSSRTSGTYNEQFF,TGTGCCAGCAGCTCCCGGACTAGCGGAACCTACAATGAGCAGTTCTTC
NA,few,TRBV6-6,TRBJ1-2,CASSQPEGYTF,TGTGCCAGCAGTCAGCCTGAGGGCTACACCTTC
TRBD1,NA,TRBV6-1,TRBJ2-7,CASSEAGQGSYEQYF,TGTGCCAGCAGTGAGGCGGGACAGGGCTCCTACGAGCAGTACTTC
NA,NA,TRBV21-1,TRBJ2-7,CASSLLGTALLPPYEQYF,TGTGCCAGCAGCCTCTTGGGGACAGCCCTCCTCCCCCCCTACGAGCAGTACTTC
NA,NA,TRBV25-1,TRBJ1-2,CASSEPGTEYGYTF,TGTGCCAGCAGTGAACCCGGGACGGAGTATGGCTACACCTTC
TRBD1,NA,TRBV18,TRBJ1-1,CASSLGQEGNTEAFF,TGTGCCAGCTCACTGGGACAGGAGGGGAACACTGAAGCTTTCTTT
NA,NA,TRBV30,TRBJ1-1,CAWSGGRLEGTIF,TGTGCCTGGAGTGGGGGCAGGCTGGAGGGGACTATATTT
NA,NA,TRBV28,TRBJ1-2,CASSLKAGRGYTF,TGTGCCAGCAGTTTGAAGGCAGGGCGAGGCTACACCTTC
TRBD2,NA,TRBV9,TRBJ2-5,CASSVGPAGIETQYF,TGTGCCAGCAGCGTAGGACCAGCGGGGATAGAGACCCAGTACTTC
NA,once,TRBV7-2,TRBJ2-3,CASSLGGYSFTDTQYF,TGTGCCAGCAGCTTAGGTGGTTACAGCTTTACAGATACGCAGTATTTT
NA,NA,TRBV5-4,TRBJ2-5,CASSPGGGSGLGETQYF,TGTGCCAGCAGCCCCGGTGGCGGAAGTGGGTTAGGGGAGACCCAGTACTTC
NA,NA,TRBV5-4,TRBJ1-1,CASSPGPYLKGTEAFF,TGTGCCAGCAGCCCGGGACCATACTTGAAAGGGACTGAAGCTTTCTTT
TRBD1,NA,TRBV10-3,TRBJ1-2,CAISELGQGYGYTF,TGTGCCATCAGTGAGCTGGGACAGGGCTATGGCTACACCTTC
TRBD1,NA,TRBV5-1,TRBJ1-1,CASSLLGQGEAFF,TGCGCCAGCAGCCTCCTAGGACAGGGTGAAGCTTTCTTT
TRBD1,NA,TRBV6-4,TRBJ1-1,CASSLDRGVSEAFF,TGTGCCAGCAGCTTGGACAGGGGGGTATCTGAAGCTTTCTTT
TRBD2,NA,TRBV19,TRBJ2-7,CASSIGTSGPYEQYF,TGTGCCAGTAGTATTGGGACTAGCGGGCCCTACGAGCAGTACTTC
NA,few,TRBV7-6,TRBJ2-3,CASRTGPAGDTQYF,TGTGCCAGCAGGACCGGTCCCGCGGGAGATACGCAGTATTTT
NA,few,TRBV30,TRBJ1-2,CAWQGALGFSYGYTF,TGTGCCTGGCAAGGGGCGCTTGGCTTCAGCTATGGCTACACCTTC
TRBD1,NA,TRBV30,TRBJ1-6,CAWSVNRGNSPLHF,TGTGCCTGGAGTGTAAACAGGGGGAATTCACCCCTCCACTTT
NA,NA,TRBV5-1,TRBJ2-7,CASRAQNNYEQYF,TGCGCCAGCCGGGCACAAAACAATTACGAGCAGTACTTC
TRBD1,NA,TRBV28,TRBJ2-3,CASSFGRGRADTQYF,TGTGCCAGCAGTTTCGGCAGGGGGCGGGCAGATACGCAGTATTTT
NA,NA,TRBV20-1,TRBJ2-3,CTCTDTQYF,TGCACGTGCACAGATACGCAGTATTTT